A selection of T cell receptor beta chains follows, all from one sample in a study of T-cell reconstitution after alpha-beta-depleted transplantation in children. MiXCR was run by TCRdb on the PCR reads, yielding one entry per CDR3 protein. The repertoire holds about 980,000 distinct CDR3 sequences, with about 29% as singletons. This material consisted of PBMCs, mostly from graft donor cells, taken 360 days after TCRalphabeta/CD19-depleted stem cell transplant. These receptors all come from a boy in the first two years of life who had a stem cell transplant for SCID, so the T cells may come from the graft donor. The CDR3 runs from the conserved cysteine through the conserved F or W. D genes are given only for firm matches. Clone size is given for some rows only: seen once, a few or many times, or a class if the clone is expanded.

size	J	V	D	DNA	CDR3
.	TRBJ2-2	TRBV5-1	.	TGCGCCAGCAGCCTGGGCACCTATCTTAACACCGGGGAGCTGTTTTTT	CASSLGTYLNTGELFF
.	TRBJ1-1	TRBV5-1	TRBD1	TGCGCCAGCAGCTCAGGGGGCGGTGAGGACACTGAAGCTTTCTTT	CASSSGGGEDTEAFF
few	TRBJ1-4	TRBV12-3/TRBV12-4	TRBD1	TGTGCCAGCAGGGAGACAGGGGTGGATGAAAAACTGTTTTTT	CASRETGVDEKLFF
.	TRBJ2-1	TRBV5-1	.	TGCGCCAGCAGTAACTCCTACAATGAGCAGTTCTTC	CASSNSYNEQFF
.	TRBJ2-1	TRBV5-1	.	TGCGCCAGCAGCCCCAGGGGGCCTAGCGGGGCCGCGGGGTACAATGAGCAGTTCTTC	CASSPRGPSGAAGYNEQFF
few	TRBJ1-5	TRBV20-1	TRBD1	TGCAGTGCAGGGGGACAGCGCCATCAGCCCCAGCATTTT	CSAGGQRHQPQHF
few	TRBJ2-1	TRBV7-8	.	TGTGCCAGCAGCTTAACTCGGGGGCTCGGCTCCTACAATGAGCAGTTCTTC	CASSLTRGLGSYNEQFF
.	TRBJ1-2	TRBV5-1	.	TGCGCCAGCCGCGAAACAGGGATCGCTAACTATGGCTACACCTTC	CASRETGIANYGYTF
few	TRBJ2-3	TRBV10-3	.	TGTGCCATCAGCGGACGCTCAGATACGCAGTATTTT	CAISGRSDTQYF
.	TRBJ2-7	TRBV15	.	TGTGCCACCAGCAGACAGATGGGGGCGTACGAGCAGTACTTC	CATSRQMGAYEQYF
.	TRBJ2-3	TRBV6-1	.	TGTGCCAGCAGCCCTCGGATTTCTAGCACAGATACGCAGTATTTT	CASSPRISSTDTQYF
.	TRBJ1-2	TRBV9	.	TGTGCCAGCAGCGTAGTAACGGGCCAGGTCTATGGCTACACCTTC	CASSVVTGQVYGYTF
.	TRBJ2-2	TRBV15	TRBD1	TGTGCCACCAGCAGAGGGACAGGGGCGAACACCGGGGAGCTGTTTTTT	CATSRGTGANTGELFF
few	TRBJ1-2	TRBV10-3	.	TGTGCCATCAGTGCAGGGGAGTACTATGGCTACACCTTC	CAISAGEYYGYTF
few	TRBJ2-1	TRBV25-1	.	TGTGCCAGCAGTGAAACTGGTCACACTGGCTCCTACAATGAGCAGTTCTTC	CASSETGHTGSYNEQFF
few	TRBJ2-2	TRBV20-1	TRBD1	TGCAGTGCTAGCTCCCCCGGGACAGGGTTTCCCGGGGAGCTGTTTTTT	CSASSPGTGFPGELFF
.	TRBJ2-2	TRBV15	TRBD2	TGTGCCACCAGCAGAGATTCTAGCGGGGGGCCTCGCACCGGGGAGCTGTTTTTT	CATSRDSSGGPRTGELFF
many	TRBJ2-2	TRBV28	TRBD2	TGTGCCAGCAGTCTAGCGGGGGGGCCGGCCGGGGAGCTGTTTTTT	CASSLAGGPAGELFF
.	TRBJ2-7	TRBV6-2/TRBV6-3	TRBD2	TGTGCCAGCATCTCGGCTGGGGGGGGGTCCTACGAGCAGTACTTC	CASISAGGGSYEQYF
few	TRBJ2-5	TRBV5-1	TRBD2	TGCGCCAGCAGCAGACCTAGCGGGGGGCCCCAAGAGACCCAGTACTTC	CASSRPSGGPQETQYF
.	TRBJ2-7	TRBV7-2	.	TGTGCCAGCAGCACCGTCACCTACGAGCAGTACTTC	CASSTVTYEQYF
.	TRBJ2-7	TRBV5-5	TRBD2	TGTGCCAGCAGCTTCGGGGGGGGAGGGTTTTTCTCCTACGAGCAGTACTTC	CASSFGGGGFFSYEQYF